These 27 T cell receptor beta chains came from one sample sequenced in a study of T-cell reconstitution after alpha-beta-depleted transplantation in children. The TCRbeta library was prepared with unique molecular identifiers. TCRdb re-called the PCR reads with MiXCR, one entry per CDR3 protein. Among about 460,000 distinct CDR3 sequences listed, around 10% were seen once. The specimen comprised PBMCs, mostly from graft donor cells, sampled 180 days after TCRalphabeta/CD19-depleted stem cell transplant. These receptors were collected from a female patient aged 2-9 years who had a stem cell transplant for aplastic anemia, so the T cells may come from the graft donor.

This clonotype was seen a single time. The chain carries TRBV3-1 and TRBJ2-3; TRBD1 aligns across 8 bases. Germline assignment: CDR1 LGHDT and CDR2 YNNKEL (reference sequence). CDR3 size: 12 residues. J was trimmed by 13 bases and V by 5 bases; bases with no gene match: 8. The chain's CDR3 is CASSIRQGKKYF. CDR3 nucleotide sequence: TGTGCCAGCAGCATAAGACAGGGGAAGAAGTATTTT.

This sequence joins TRBV27 and TRBJ2-5; weak D call: TRBD1 (6 bases). The CDR3 runs 15 residues. Germline V gene sequence: CDR1 MNHEY, CDR2 SMNVEV (reference sequence). V lost 4 bases and J 5 bases, leaving 17 bases between the germline ends. CDR3 nucleotides: TGTGCCAGCAGTTCCCCCTCTGAGGGGGTGGAGACCCAGTACTTC. It specifies CASSSPSEGVETQYF.

This clonotype was found a few times. This chain uses TRBV6-5 with TRBJ2-1; 11 bases match TRBD2. The CDR3 loop spans 17 amino acids. Germline V lookup: CDR1 MNHEY, CDR2 SVGAGI. Losses at the gene ends were 0 bases for V and 5 bases for J; bases not matched to a gene: 6. The DNA of the CDR3 is TGTGCCAGCAGTTACTCCATAGCGGGAGGGGATAACAATGAGCAGTTCTTC. It specifies CASSYSIAGGDNNEQFF.

This clonotype was observed many times. The V call is TRBV29-1, the J call TRBJ1-1; 7 nucleotides line up with TRBD1. This CDR3 region has 14 residues. Germline V gene data show CDR1 as SQVTM and CDR2 as ANQGSEA. V shed 8 bases, J shed 1 base, and the junction held 10 bases outside the gene matches. CDR3 sequence: CSTREGQTNTEAFF. CDR3 bases: TGCAGCACGCGGGAGGGACAGACGAACACTGAAGCTTTCTTT.

This clonotype showed up just a few times. CDR3 sequence reads: CATKPGLAGGEQFF. The DNA of the CDR3 is TGTGCCACAAAACCGGGACTAGCGGGAGGTGAGCAGTTCTTC. The chain joins TRBV15 to TRBJ2-1; 15 bases align to TRBD2. The CDR3 consists of 14 residues. Germline V gene data show CDR1 as LNHNV and CDR2 as YYDKDF (reference sequence). V trimming: 9 bases; J trimming: 9 bases; junction bases outside the gene matches: 6.

This clonotype was picked up many times. The J gene is TRBJ2-2, the V gene TRBV10-3; TRBD1 matches at 7 bases. Germline V CDR1 and CDR2: ENHRY, SYGVKD. V trimming: 5 bases; J trimming: 0 bases; junction bases outside the gene matches: 3. The CDR3 consists of 15 residues. CDR3 sequence reads: CAISFGQANTGELFF. CDR3 nucleotides: TGTGCCATCAGTTTTGGACAGGCGAACACCGGGGAGCTGTTTTTT.

This clonotype was seen repeatedly, ten times or more. This chain connects TRBV29-1 to TRBJ2-7; no clear D gene. In germline, CDR1 is SQVTM, CDR2 ANQGSEA. V dropped 4 bases and J dropped 2 bases, with 12 bases sitting between them. The CDR3 contains 13 residues. The CDR3 region is CSVVKHSTYEQYF. The CDR3, as DNA: TGCAGCGTTGTAAAACATTCGACCTACGAGCAGTACTTC.

V gene TRBV19 combines with J gene TRBJ2-1; the D is unclear. Trimming removed 5 bases from V and 8 bases from J, with 22 bases in between. Per the germline V gene, CDR1 is LNHDA and CDR2 is SQIVND (reference sequence). The CDR3 consists of 16 residues. CDR3 in amino acids: CASSAHMGSPSHEQFF. The CDR3 DNA sequence: TGTGCCAGTAGTGCTCACATGGGAAGTCCGTCCCATGAGCAGTTCTTC. The full variable domain, completed using reference TRBV19 and TRBJ2-1, is DGGITQSPKYLFRKEGQNVTLSCEQNLNHDAMYWYRQDPGQGLRLIYYSQIVNDFQKGDIAEGYSVSREKKESFPLTVTSAQKNPTAFYLCASSAHMGSPSHEQFFGPGTRLTVL.

In its sample, this clonotype was seen many times. The chain links TRBV28 to TRBJ1-1; weak D call: TRBD1 (5 bases). V was trimmed by 5 bases and J by 2 bases, leaving 15 bases between them. The CDR3 consists of 15 residues. CDR1 and CDR2 (germline): MDHEN, SYDVKM. Written as DNA, the CDR3 is TGTGCCAGCAGTGACGCGGGGCCGGTTAACACTGAAGCTTTCTTT. Translating gives CASSDAGPVNTEAFF.

This sequence joins TRBV5-1 and TRBJ1-5; 10 positions match TRBD1. This CDR3 is 15 amino acids long. Germline CDR1 reads SGHRS; CDR2 reads YFSETQ. Trimming at V came to 6 bases and at J to 2 bases, leaving 5 bases not matched to a gene. For the CDR3, the DNA is TGCGCCAGCATGTTGGGGACAGGGGGCAATCAGCCCCAGCATTTT. Its translation: CASMLGTGGNQPQHF.

This chain joins TRBV19 and TRBJ1-5, with no clear D. The CDR3 spans 16 residues. With 3 bases removed from V and 7 bases from J, the gap between germline ends came to 19 bases. The germline CDR1 and CDR2 sequences are LNHDA and SQIVND (reference sequence). The chain's CDR3 is CASSIWAGSARQPQHF. The CDR3 DNA follows: TGTGCCAGTAGTATCTGGGCCGGGTCTGCAAGGCAGCCCCAGCATTTT.

This clonotype showed up just a few times. This sequence joins TRBV27 and TRBJ2-6; D uncertain. The CDR3 length is 14 residues. Deletions cut 5 bases from V and 4 bases from J, with 9 bases between. Germline CDR1 reads MNHEY; CDR2 reads SMNVEV (reference sequence). In DNA form, the CDR3 reads TGTGCCAGCAGTCCACCCCGGGGGGCCAACGTCCTGACTTTC. It specifies CASSPPRGANVLTF.

This sequence joins TRBV7-2 and TRBJ1-1; weak D call: TRBD1 (5 bases). From germline, CDR1 is SGHTA and CDR2 FQGNSA. The CDR3 consists of 15 residues. V shed 0 bases and J shed 4 bases, with 12 bases lying between them. CDR3 sequence: CASSLAPGEGTEAFF. CDR3 bases: TGTGCCAGCAGCTTAGCCCCGGGGGAGGGCACTGAAGCTTTCTTT. The full variable domain, in which reference TRBV7-2 and TRBJ1-1 provide the parts outside the CDR3, is GAGVSQSPSNKVTEKGKDVELRCDPISGHTALYWYRQSLGQGLEFLIYFQGNSAPDKSGLPSDRFSAERTGGSVSTLTIQRTQQEDSAVYLCASSLAPGEGTEAFFGQGTRLTVV.

This clonotype was counted a few times. The chain links TRBV6-5 to TRBJ2-2, with 10 bases that match TRBD2. The CDR3 is made up of 15 amino acids. Germline values: CDR1 MNHEY, CDR2 SVGAGI. J gave up 8 bases and V 6 bases, and 9 bases lay outside the gene matches. As DNA, the CDR3 is TGTGCCAGCAGATCTCAGCGGGAGGGCCAGGGGGAGCTGTTTTTT. As protein: CASRSQREGQGELFF.

The rearrangement links TRBV5-1 to TRBJ2-1, with TRBD1 as a possible D gene (8 bases). Germline CDR1 and CDR2: SGHRS and YFSETQ. Deletions cut 3 bases from V and 6 bases from J, with 25 bases between. The CDR3 consists of 18 residues. The CDR3: CASSSGGAGGGVSNEQFF. DNA of the CDR3: TGCGCCAGCAGCTCTGGGGGGGCAGGGGGCGGCGTTAGCAATGAGCAGTTCTTC.

This clonotype was seen only once. V is TRBV18 and J is TRBJ1-5, with a possible D match to TRBD1 (6 bases). V was pared by 5 bases and J by 4 bases, with 15 bases between. CDR3 length equals 15 residues. Germline loops: CDR1 KGHSH, CDR2 LQKENI. In nucleotides, the CDR3 is TGTGCCAGCTCATCCAGTGGACAGCTGAATCAGCCCCAGCATTTT. This encodes CASSSSGQLNQPQHF.

This rearrangement joins TRBV4-3 to TRBJ2-1; either TRBD1 or TRBD2 may fit D (5 bases each). Trimming stripped 4 bases from V and 0 bases from J, with 16 bases between. There are 17 residues in the CDR3. Germline lookup yields CDR1 LGHNA and CDR2 YSLEER. The CDR3 nucleotides read TGCGCCAGCAGCCGCCGGGACCGACTAAGCTCCTACAATGAGCAGTTCTTC. Residues: CASSRRDRLSSYNEQFF.

The chain recombines TRBV12-3 or TRBV12-4 with TRBJ2-7; D is possibly TRBD2 (6 bases). The germline V and J ends were trimmed by 4 bases and 5 bases, with 12 bases remaining between them. The length of the CDR3 is 13 residues. The CDR3 DNA is TGTGCCAGCAGTTCGTCCCGGAGGGACGAGCAGTACGTC. The encoded protein is CASSSSRRDEQYV.

The chain is built from TRBV6-5 and TRBJ2-3, with a possible D match to TRBD2 (6 bases). The germline V gene encodes CDR1 MNHEY and CDR2 SVGAGI. With 5 bases removed from V and 1 base from J, the gap between germline ends came to 19 bases. CDR3 size: 17 residues. The CDR3 coding sequence is TGTGCCAGCAGTCGTACTCGATCTAGCGTCGGCACAGATACGCAGTATTTT. This codes for CASSRTRSSVGTDTQYF.

As DNA, the CDR3 is TGTGCCAGCAGCCAGCCTGGAGGAGGTGAAAAACTGTTTTTT. Translating gives CASSQPGGGEKLFF. This chain connects TRBV14 to TRBJ1-4; D is uncertain. Trimming pared 3 bases from V and 7 bases from J, leaving 12 bases between. CDR1 SGHDN and CDR2 FVKESK come from the germline V gene. The CDR3 consists of 14 residues.

V and J are TRBV11-1 and TRBJ2-5; 10 bases fit TRBD1. Germline CDR1 SGHAT, CDR2 FQDESV (reference sequence). J lost 2 bases, V lost 4 bases, and 13 bases had no gene match. The length of the CDR3 is 18 residues. CDR3 bases: TGTGCCAGCAGCTCGAGATTCCCGGGACAGGGGCTACAAGAGACCCAGTACTTC. This sequence encodes CASSSRFPGQGLQETQYF.

This sequence joins TRBV20-1 and TRBJ2-7; D ambiguous. The CDR3 loop spans 16 amino acids. Germline V gives CDR1 DFQATT, CDR2 SNEGSKA (reference sequence). Trimming removed 5 bases at V and 0 bases at J, with 20 bases between. The CDR3 nucleotides are TGCAGTGCTGCCCCTACCCAGCGCCTGAGCTCCTACGAGCAGTACGTC. This translates into CSAAPTQRLSSYEQYV.

The chain couples TRBV20-1 to TRBJ2-7, with 7 bases fitting TRBD1. CDR1 and CDR2 (germline): DFQATT, SNEGSKA (reference sequence). J was trimmed by 0 bases and V by 6 bases; bases with no gene match: 8. CDR3 size: 14 residues. This CDR3 reads CSADRRSSSYEQYF. The CDR3 nucleotides are TGCAGTGCGGACAGGAGATCGAGCTCCTACGAGCAGTACTTC.

This chain links TRBV7-2 with TRBJ2-4; TRBD1 is a possible D gene (6 bases). The germline V and J ends were trimmed by 4 bases and 0 bases, with 16 bases remaining between them. This CDR3 has 17 residues. In germline, CDR1 is SGHTA, CDR2 FQGNSA. Written as DNA, the CDR3 is TGTGCCAGCAGCTCCCAGACAGGATTCCTAGCCAAAAACATTCAGTACTTC. Translated, it gives CASSSQTGFLAKNIQYF.

The genes are TRBV12-3 or TRBV12-4 and TRBJ2-3; 12 nucleotides line up with TRBD2. V lost 6 bases to trimming and J lost 6 bases; unmatched junction nucleotides: 4. This CDR3 spans 14 amino acids. As DNA, the CDR3 is TGTGCCAGCAGCGCTAGCGGGGGGGGGGATACGCAGTATTTT. Its translation: CASSASGGGDTQYF.

This clonotype was picked up a small number of times. The chain combines TRBV20-1 with TRBJ1-5; TRBD1 matches 7 bases. The CDR3 length is 15 residues. V lost 3 bases and J lost 4; bases outside the gene matches: 9. CDR1 is DFQATT, CDR2 SNEGSKA, per germline (reference sequence). The CDR3 sequence is CSASRQGWENQPQHF. DNA for the CDR3: TGCAGTGCTAGTCGACAGGGTTGGGAAAATCAGCCCCAGCATTTT.

This clonotype was recorded many times. V gene TRBV12-3 or TRBV12-4 combines with J gene TRBJ1-2; no clear D gene. The V end lost 4 bases, the J end lost 5 bases, and 5 bases lay between the germline ends. The CDR3 spans 11 residues. The CDR3 sequence: CASSYEYGYTF. The CDR3 coding sequence is TGTGCCAGCAGTTACGAGTATGGCTACACCTTC.